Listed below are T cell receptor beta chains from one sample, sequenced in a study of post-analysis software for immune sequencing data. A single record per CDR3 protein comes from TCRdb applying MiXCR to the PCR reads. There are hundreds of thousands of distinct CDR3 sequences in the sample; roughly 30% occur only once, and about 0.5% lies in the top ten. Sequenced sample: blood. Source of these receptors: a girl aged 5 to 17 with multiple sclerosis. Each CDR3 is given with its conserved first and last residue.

CASSRNTRTALFVGTDTQYF TRBJ2-3 TRBV3-1
CSVEERGAGNGYTF TRBJ1-2 TRBV29-1
CAIKDSSYNEQFF TRBJ2-1 TRBV10-3
CASSFRVNEQFF TRBJ2-1 TRBV7-2
CASSFSFQNEQFF TRBJ2-1 TRBV7-2
CASSSLRDRVQYF TRBJ2-3 TRBV7-6
CASSFTGNHGYTF TRBJ1-2 TRBV12-3/TRBV12-4
CSARLYRKHDNEQFF TRBJ2-1 TRBV20-1
CASSQDQKGWSNEQFF TRBJ2-1 TRBV4-3
CSAPAQGRVRYEQYF TRBJ2-7 TRBV20-1
CSARDRGVSQPQHF TRBJ1-5 TRBV20-1
CASSWDGPSYEQYF TRBJ2-7 TRBV7-9
CSVGGSGYQPQHF TRBJ1-5 TRBV29-1
CASSLRRGAADEQIF TRBJ2-1 TRBV12-3/TRBV12-4
CASSLGPRSNQPQHF TRBJ1-5 TRBV12-3/TRBV12-4
CASSPQGRPSRSSGANVLTF TRBJ2-6 TRBV14
CASSFEGRVTDTQYF TRBJ2-3 TRBV5-1
CSGRELAKNIQYF TRBJ2-4 TRBV29-1
CASSTGQGRADTQYF TRBJ2-3 TRBV7-9
CASSQGRINEKLFF TRBJ1-4 TRBV3-1
CSAETRKIDDEQFF TRBJ2-1 TRBV20-1
CASSTKWDEQFF TRBJ2-1 TRBV11-2
CASTRDSRSSYNEQFF TRBJ2-1 TRBV12-3/TRBV12-4
CASSLPPGLSSYEQYF TRBJ2-7 TRBV7-9
CASSNNRGYEQYF TRBJ2-7 TRBV7-2
CSARSPSGKTDTQYF TRBJ2-3 TRBV20-1
CSADPGSGANVLTF TRBJ2-6 TRBV20-1
CAISVSGQSEDEQYF TRBJ2-7 TRBV10-3
CSVALGNTDTQYF TRBJ2-3 TRBV29-1
CSGLGFSYNEQFF TRBJ2-1 TRBV29-1
CASSTPPGLLFF TRBJ2-1 TRBV6-5
CASTPSGGRQETQYF TRBJ2-5 TRBV3-1
CAISGQGPGVYNEQFF TRBJ2-1 TRBV10-3
CASTHYPREASTDTQYF TRBJ2-3 TRBV27
CASSLVVGADTQYF TRBJ2-3 TRBV7-9
CRASDRGRSYTF TRBJ1-2 TRBV20-1
CASSLGARVTEAFF TRBJ1-1 TRBV5-1
CASRSGGNTGELFF TRBJ2-2 TRBV28
CSARRWQLETQYF TRBJ2-5 TRBV20-1
CSVEEAGAPYNEQFF TRBJ2-1 TRBV29-1
CATSGQGRDTQYF TRBJ2-3 TRBV24-1
CAISEYQGAHDEQFF TRBJ2-1 TRBV10-3
CASRPGGEAYEQYF TRBJ2-7 TRBV5-1
CATSDPTQYEQYF TRBJ2-5 TRBV24-1
CASSLNRGSNEKLFF TRBJ1-4 TRBV7-2
CSPRDFGISTDTQYF TRBJ2-3 TRBV20-1
CSVGTQGDTQYF TRBJ2-3 TRBV29-1
CSARRPGQLTTYGYTF TRBJ1-2 TRBV20-1
CASSFSAASPLHF TRBJ1-6 TRBV12-3/TRBV12-4
CASSPRDYRNEQFF TRBJ2-1 TRBV11-2
CASAKGLQSSGADVLTF TRBJ2-6 TRBV12-3/TRBV12-4
CATTLHGINYGYTF TRBJ1-2 TRBV15
CSVEGLAGGITEAFF TRBJ1-1 TRBV29-1